This T cell receptor (beta chain) emerged from a study of radiotherapy plus CTLA-4 blockade in lung cancer. Overall study context: Disease control was present in around a third of patients, and objective responses in about 18%. Overall study results and limits: The best predictor of response was reported to be early blood T cell clone dynamics, with interferon-beta. In blood, TCR clones derived from the tumor expanded after radiotherapy plus ipilimumab.

Clones were read by immunoSEQ multiplex PCR, and TCRdb kept only the in-frame ones, dropping some. The sample gives approximately 47,000 clones, roughly 80% of which show up once; approximately 3.4% is in the top ten. Focal radiation plus CTLA-4 blockade with ipilimumab was administered to patients who had chemo-refractory metastatic non-small-cell lung cancer. This clone was seen a handful of times. Its antigen remains unknown. Source: peripheral blood, taken from a patient treated with radiotherapy plus ipilimumab. The receptor's source is a human donor with non-small cell lung cancer who had stable disease on radiotherapy plus ipilimumab.

Written as DNA, the CDR3 is TGTGCCAGCAGTCACCTCCCCGGGGGAGCGGGAGGGTCCTACGAGCAGTACTTC. As protein: CASSHLPGGAGGSYEQYF. The rearrangement joins TRBV27 to TRBJ2-7, with TRBD2 matching over 10 bases. In germline, CDR1 is MNHEY, CDR2 SMNVEV (reference sequence). V shed 5 bases and J 1 base; nucleotides not matched to a gene: 14. This CDR3 has 18 amino acids.